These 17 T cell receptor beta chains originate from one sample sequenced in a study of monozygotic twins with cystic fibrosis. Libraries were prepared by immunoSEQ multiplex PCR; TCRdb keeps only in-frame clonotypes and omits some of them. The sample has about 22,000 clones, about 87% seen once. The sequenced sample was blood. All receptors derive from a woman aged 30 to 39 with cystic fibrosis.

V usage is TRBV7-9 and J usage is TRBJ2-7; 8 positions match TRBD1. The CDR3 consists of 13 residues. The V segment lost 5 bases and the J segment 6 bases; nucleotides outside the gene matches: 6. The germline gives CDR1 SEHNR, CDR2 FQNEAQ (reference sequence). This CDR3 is CASSRGDRREQYF. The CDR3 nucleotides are TGTGCCAGCAGCCGCGGGGACAGGCGCGAGCAGTACTTC.

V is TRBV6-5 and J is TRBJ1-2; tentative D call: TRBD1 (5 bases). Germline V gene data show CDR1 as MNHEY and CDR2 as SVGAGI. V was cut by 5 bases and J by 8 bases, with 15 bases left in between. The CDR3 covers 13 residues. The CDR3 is CASSRGARGGYTF. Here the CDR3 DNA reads TGTGCCAGCAGTCGGGGCGCCCGGGGCGGCTACACCTTC.

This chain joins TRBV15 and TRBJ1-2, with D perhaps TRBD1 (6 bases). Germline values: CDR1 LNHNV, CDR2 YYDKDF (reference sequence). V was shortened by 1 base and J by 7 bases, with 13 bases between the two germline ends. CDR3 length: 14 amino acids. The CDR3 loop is CATSRGSGAGGYTF. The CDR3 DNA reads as TGTGCCACCAGCAGAGGGTCAGGGGCCGGTGGCTACACCTTC.

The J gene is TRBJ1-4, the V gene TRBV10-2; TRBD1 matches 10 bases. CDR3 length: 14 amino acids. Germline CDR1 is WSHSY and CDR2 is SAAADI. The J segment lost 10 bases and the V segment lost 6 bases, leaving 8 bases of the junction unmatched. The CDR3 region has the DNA TGCGCCAGCAGGCAGGGACAGGGGTCCAGAAAACTGTTTTTT. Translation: CASRQGQGSRKLFF.

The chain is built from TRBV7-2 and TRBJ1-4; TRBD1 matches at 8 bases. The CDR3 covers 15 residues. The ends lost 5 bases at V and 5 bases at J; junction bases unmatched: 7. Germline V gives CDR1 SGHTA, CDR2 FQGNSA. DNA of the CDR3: TGTGCCAGCAGCCCCCGGACAGGGACCAATGAAAAACTGTTTTTT. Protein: CASSPRTGTNEKLFF.

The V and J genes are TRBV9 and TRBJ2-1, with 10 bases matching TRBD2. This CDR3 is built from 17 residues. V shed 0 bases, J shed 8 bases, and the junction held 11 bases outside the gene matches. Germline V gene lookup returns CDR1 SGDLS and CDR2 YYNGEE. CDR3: CASSVAGSGGVQDEQFF. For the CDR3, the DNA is TGTGCCAGCAGCGTAGCGGGAAGCGGGGGGGTGCAAGATGAGCAGTTCTTC.

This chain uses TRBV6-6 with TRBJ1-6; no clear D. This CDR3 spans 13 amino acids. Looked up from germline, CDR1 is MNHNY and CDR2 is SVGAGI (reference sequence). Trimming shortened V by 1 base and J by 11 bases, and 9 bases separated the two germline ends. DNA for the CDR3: TGTGCCAGCAGTTACTACTTAGAGGCACCCCTCCACTTT. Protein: CASSYYLEAPLHF.

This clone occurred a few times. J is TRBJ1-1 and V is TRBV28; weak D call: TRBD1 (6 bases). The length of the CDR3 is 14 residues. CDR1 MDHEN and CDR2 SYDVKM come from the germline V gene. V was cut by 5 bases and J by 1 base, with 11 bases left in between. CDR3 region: CASSLRGGNTEAFF. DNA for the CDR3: TGTGCCAGCAGTCTAAGGGGGGGGAACACTGAAGCTTTCTTT.

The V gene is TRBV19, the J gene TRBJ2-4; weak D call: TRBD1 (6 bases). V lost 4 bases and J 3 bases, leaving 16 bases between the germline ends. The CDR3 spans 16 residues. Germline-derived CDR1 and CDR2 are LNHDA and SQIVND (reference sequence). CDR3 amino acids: CASSRGGSSGKNIQYF. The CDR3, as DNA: TGTGCCAGTAGTAGAGGGGGTTCTTCCGGCAAAAACATTCAGTACTTC.

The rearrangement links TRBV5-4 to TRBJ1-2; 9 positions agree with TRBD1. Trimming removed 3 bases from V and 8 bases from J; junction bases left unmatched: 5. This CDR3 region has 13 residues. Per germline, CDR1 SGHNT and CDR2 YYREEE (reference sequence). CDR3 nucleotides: TGTGCCAGCAGCTCACAGGGGGCCGGGGGCTACACCTTC. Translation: CASSSQGAGGYTF.

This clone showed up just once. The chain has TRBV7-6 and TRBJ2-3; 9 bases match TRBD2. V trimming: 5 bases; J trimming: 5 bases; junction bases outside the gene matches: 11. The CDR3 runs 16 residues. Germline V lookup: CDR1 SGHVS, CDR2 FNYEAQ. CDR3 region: CASSPELAGLGDTQYF. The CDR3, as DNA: TGTGCCAGCAGCCCGGAGCTAGCGGGGCTCGGAGATACGCAGTATTTT.

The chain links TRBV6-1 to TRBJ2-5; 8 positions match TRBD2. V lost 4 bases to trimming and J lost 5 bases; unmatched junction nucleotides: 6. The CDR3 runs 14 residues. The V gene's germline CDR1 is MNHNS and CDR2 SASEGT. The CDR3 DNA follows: TGTGCCAGCAGTGTAAGCGGGGGAAGGGAGACCCAGTACTTC. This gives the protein CASSVSGGRETQYF.

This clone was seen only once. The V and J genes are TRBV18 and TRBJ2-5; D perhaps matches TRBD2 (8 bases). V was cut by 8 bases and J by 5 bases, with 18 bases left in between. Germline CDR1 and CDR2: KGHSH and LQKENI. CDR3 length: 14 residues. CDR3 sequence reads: CASTGGGARETQYF. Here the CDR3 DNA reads TGTGCCAGCACGGGAGGGGGCGCGAGGGAGACCCAGTACTTC. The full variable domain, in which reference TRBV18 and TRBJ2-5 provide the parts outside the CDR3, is NAGVMQNPRHLVRRRGQEARLRCSPMKGHSHVYWYRQLPEEGLKFMVYLQKENIIDESGMPKERFSAEFPKEGPSILRIQQVVRGDSAAYFCASTGGGARETQYFGPGTRLLVL.

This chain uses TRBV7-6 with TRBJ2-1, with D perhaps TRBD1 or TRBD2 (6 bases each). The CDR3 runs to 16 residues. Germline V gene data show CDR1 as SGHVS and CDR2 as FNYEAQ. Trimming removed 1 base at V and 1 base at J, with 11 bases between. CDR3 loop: CASSLEGGLSYNEQFF. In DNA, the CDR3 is TGTGCCAGCAGCTTAGAAGGGGGGCTGTCCTACAATGAGCAGTTCTTC.

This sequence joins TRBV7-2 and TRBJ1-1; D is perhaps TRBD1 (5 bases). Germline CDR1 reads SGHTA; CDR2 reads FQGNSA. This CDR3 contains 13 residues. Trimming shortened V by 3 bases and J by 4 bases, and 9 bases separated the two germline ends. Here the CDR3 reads CASSFQGGTEAFF. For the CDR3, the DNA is TGTGCCAGCAGCTTTCAGGGAGGCACTGAAGCTTTCTTT.

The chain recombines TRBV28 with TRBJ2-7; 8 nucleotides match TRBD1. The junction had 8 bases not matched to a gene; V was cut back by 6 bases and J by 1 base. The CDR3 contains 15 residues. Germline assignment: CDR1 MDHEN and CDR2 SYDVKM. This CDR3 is CASSRGQGWSYEQYF. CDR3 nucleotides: TGTGCCAGCAGCCGAGGACAGGGTTGGTCCTACGAGCAGTACTTC.

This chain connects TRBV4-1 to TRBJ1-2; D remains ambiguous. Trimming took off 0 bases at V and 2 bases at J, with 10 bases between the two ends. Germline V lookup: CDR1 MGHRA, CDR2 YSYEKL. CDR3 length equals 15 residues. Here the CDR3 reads CASSQDSEENYGYTF. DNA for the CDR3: TGCGCCAGCAGCCAAGATAGTGAAGAGAACTATGGCTACACCTTC.